This TCR beta chain originates from a study of molecular identifiers for immune sequencing clone quantification. About the research overall: Replicate runs used RNA from approximately 20,000 or 100,000 naive CD8 cells, which was split five ways into aliquots, and four of those aliquots were then sequenced.

TCRdb called the PCR reads again in MiXCR, with one record for every CDR3 protein. Found here are under 350,000 distinct CDR3 sequences, 24% of them singletons; the top ten hold 0.74%. At least ten counts were recorded for this clonotype. The CDR3 is made up of 15 amino acids. Trimming took off 5 bases at V and 0 bases at J, with 11 bases between the two ends. Germline V CDR1 and CDR2: LNHDA, SQIVND (reference sequence). In the sort, naive CD8 T cells were defined as CD8+CD4-CCR7+CD45RA+. This receptor was taken from a human donor in good health. Some libraries in this study had Jurkat cell RNA spiked in. The chain links TRBV19 to TRBJ1-5; no clear D. Sample: naive CD8+ T cells from blood, with Jurkat cell RNA spiked in. The sample's subset: FACS-sorted CD8+CD4-CCR7+CD45RA+ naive T cells. CDR3 loop: CASSSSDYSNQPQHF. In DNA form, the CDR3 reads TGTGCCAGTAGTTCGTCAGACTATAGCAATCAGCCCCAGCATTTT.